Listed below are T cell receptor beta chains from one sample, sequenced in a study of blood T cell repertoires in COVID-19. Assay: immunoSEQ multiplex PCR; the TCRdb copy retains only in-frame clones and omits some. Among fewer than 300,000 clones listed, 65% to 85% were seen once. Source material: peripheral blood. The receptors originated from a human donor with COVID-19, enrolled during active disease. The donor label of this sample is uncertain. CDR3s include the opening cysteine and the closing phenylalanine or tryptophan. The order of the fields is J gene, D gene, clone size, V gene, CDR3 DNA, CDR3 protein. D genes are given only for firm matches. Clone size appears in some rows only: once, few, many, or a class for an expanded clone.

>TRBJ2-5|TRBD2|NA|TRBV7-9
TGTGCCAGCAGCCCCACCTTTCGACTAGCGGGAGTAACAGAGACCCAGTACTTC
CASSPTFRLAGVTETQYF
>TRBJ2-7|TRBD2|NA|TRBV7-2
TGTGCCAGCAGCGCCCGGACTAGCGGGAGGGCCTCCGAGCAGTACTTC
CASSARTSGRASEQYF
>TRBJ2-2|NA|NA|TRBV29-1
TGCAGCGCCTACAGGGTAGCCGGGGAGCTGTTTTTT
CSAYRVAGELFF
>TRBJ2-3|NA|NA|TRBV7-2
TGTGCCAGCAGCCCCCAGGTGAGAGCAAGCATCACAGATACGCAGTATTTT
CASSPQVRASITDTQYF
>TRBJ1-2|NA|NA|TRBV28
TGTGCCAGCAGCTCCCCCGGGGCAGGGGCTGGCTACACCTTC
CASSSPGAGAGYTF
>TRBJ2-5|TRBD2|NA|TRBV4-1
TGCGCCAGCAGCCGCCTGAGCGGGAGGGCCCAAGAGACCCAGTACTTC
CASSRLSGRAQETQYF
>TRBJ1-2|TRBD1|NA|TRBV28
TGTGCCAGCCAGAACACGGACAGGGTCTTGAGGGGCTACACCTTC
CASQNTDRVLRGYTF
>TRBJ1-2|NA|few|TRBV7-9
TGTGCCAGCAGCTCGCCAGGGAGGGCTGGCTATGGCTACACCTTC
CASSSPGRAGYGYTF
>TRBJ2-2|NA|NA|TRBV19
TGTGCCAGTAGAGGGGCAGGCTACACCGGGGAGCTGTTTTTT
CASRGAGYTGELFF
>TRBJ2-7|TRBD2|few|TRBV5-8
TGTGCCAGCAGCTTGGGCCCGGGGGGTTCTCCCTTTCTGAGCTCCTACGAGCAGTACTTC
CASSLGPGGSPFLSSYEQYF
>TRBJ2-2|NA|once|TRBV11-3
TGTGCCAGCAGCTCCCCGCGCACCGGGGAGCTGTTTTTT
CASSSPRTGELFF
>TRBJ1-2|NA|NA|TRBV28
TGTGCCAGCAGTTTACCCCAGACTAACTATGGCTACACCTTC
CASSLPQTNYGYTF
>TRBJ1-6|TRBD1|NA|TRBV5-6
TGTGCCAGCAGCCAGGACAGGGGGCTCAGATCACCCCTCCACTTT
CASSQDRGLRSPLHF
>TRBJ2-5|NA|NA|TRBV12-3/TRBV12-4
TGTGCCAGCAGTTTGGACAGATCTAAGACCCAGTACTTC
CASSLDRSKTQYF
>TRBJ2-1|NA|NA|TRBV19
TGTGCCAGTAGTATGGGCCTAGGGGCTTTCTTC
CASSMGLGAFF
>TRBJ1-2|NA|NA|TRBV7-2
TGTGCCAGCAGCTTAGCGGTCACGGGGAGAGGCTATGGCTACACCTTC
CASSLAVTGRGYGYTF
>TRBJ2-1|TRBD1|NA|TRBV18
TGTGCCAGCTCACACCGGACAGGTGAGCAGTTCTTC
CASSHRTGEQFF
>TRBJ1-2|NA|NA|TRBV28
TGTGCCAGCAGTCCTCCTCGGGAGCTCAACTATGGCTACACCTTC
CASSPPRELNYGYTF
>TRBJ1-4|NA|NA|TRBV30
TGTGCCTGGAGGGTCGGGCAGGGGTCTTTTGAAAAACTGTTTTTT
CAWRVGQGSFEKLFF
>TRBJ1-2|NA|NA|TRBV7-9
TGTGCCAGCACCCTAGGAGGGCCGGGCTATGGCTACACCTTC
CASTLGGPGYGYTF
>TRBJ2-2|NA|NA|TRBV6-2/TRBV6-3
TGTGCCAGCAGTTACTTTCTTGCGGGCCTCACGGACACCGGGGAGCTGTTTTTT
CASSYFLAGLTDTGELFF
>TRBJ1-2|TRBD1|few|TRBV6-2/TRBV6-3
TGTGCCAGCAGTTACTCGGGCACAGGGGGCGGTGGCTACACCTTC
CASSYSGTGGGGYTF
>TRBJ2-7|TRBD2|NA|TRBV6-1
TGTGCCAGCAGTGAAGGCGGATGGGAGGGCGAGCAGTACTTC
CASSEGGWEGEQYF
>TRBJ2-7|TRBD2|NA|TRBV7-2
TGTGCCAGCAGCTTAACGGCTAGCGGGTACCCCTACGAGCAGTACTTC
CASSLTASGYPYEQYF
>TRBJ2-7|TRBD2|NA|TRBV10-1
TGCGCCAGCAGTGAGTCGGGGGGGGAGCAGTACTTC
CASSESGGEQYF
>TRBJ2-3|NA|NA|TRBV11-3
TGTGCCAGCAGCTTCTCAGATACGCAGTATTTT
CASSFSDTQYF
>TRBJ2-1|NA|NA|TRBV28
TGTGCCAGCAGTTTATGGCAGGGGACCTACAATGAGCAGTTCTTC
CASSLWQGTYNEQFF
>TRBJ2-5|NA|NA|TRBV18
TGTGCCAGCTCCCCGGTAGGCGGTAACCAAGAGACCCAGTACTTC
CASSPVGGNQETQYF
>TRBJ1-2|TRBD1|NA|TRBV14
TGTGCCAGCAGCCCCCGGGACAGGGGGTCGATGGAACACTATGGCTACACCTTC
CASSPRDRGSMEHYGYTF
>TRBJ2-3|NA|NA|TRBV7-6
TGTGCCAGCAGCTTAGATTACAGGGGGGGAGATACGCAGTATTTT
CASSLDYRGGDTQYF
>TRBJ2-7|TRBD2|NA|TRBV5-4
TGTGCCAGCAGCTTGGTAGGGGGACTAGAGGTCGAGCAGTACTTC
CASSLVGGLEVEQYF
>TRBJ1-1|TRBD1|NA|TRBV5-6
TGTGCCAGCAGAGCCGGGACAGGGGGCGGCGGCACTGAAGCTTTCTTT
CASRAGTGGGGTEAFF
>TRBJ2-2|NA|NA|TRBV6-2/TRBV6-3
TGTGCCAGCAGTCCGTCAACGGGAGATCCCTCCGACACCGGGGAGCTGTTTTTT
CASSPSTGDPSDTGELFF
>TRBJ1-5|NA|NA|TRBV28
TGTGCCAGCAGTTTTGGGGGGAGAAGGTCGAATCAGCCCCAGCATTTT
CASSFGGRRSNQPQHF
>TRBJ1-5|NA|NA|TRBV21-1
TGTGCCAGCAGCAACTTAAGGACAGGGAAATTAAAGCCCCAGCATTTT
CASSNLRTGKLKPQHF
>TRBJ2-3|TRBD2|NA|TRBV5-1
TGCGCCAGCAGCTTGGCCCTTACTAGCGGGAGCTCAGATACGCAGTATTTT
CASSLALTSGSSDTQYF
>TRBJ2-1|NA|NA|TRBV9
TGTGCCAGCAGCGTCGGCCCCCCGGGTGAGCAGTTCTTC
CASSVGPPGEQFF
>TRBJ2-3|NA|NA|TRBV28
TGTGCCAGCGGAACCGCGAGGTCAGATACGCAGTATTTT
CASGTARSDTQYF
>TRBJ1-3|NA|NA|TRBV5-1
TGCGCCAGCAGCGACCGGGTTTTGAACTCTGGAAACACCATATATTTT
CASSDRVLNSGNTIYF
>TRBJ2-3|TRBD2|once|TRBV5-1
TGCGCCAGCAGCCCCCGTGGAACTAGCGGTAGCACAGATACGCAGTATTTT
CASSPRGTSGSTDTQYF
>TRBJ2-6|TRBD1|NA|TRBV6-4
TGTGCCAGCAGTGACTCGAGCAGGGGGCCTGGGGCCAACGTCCTGACTTTC
CASSDSSRGPGANVLTF
>TRBJ2-3|TRBD2|NA|TRBV9
TGTGCCAGCAGCGTGGAGGGAGGGCCCGGAGATACGCAGTATTTT
CASSVEGGPGDTQYF
>TRBJ2-7|TRBD1|NA|TRBV5-4
TGTGCCAGCACCCTCCAGGACAGGGTAGGCGAGCAGTACTTC
CASTLQDRVGEQYF
>TRBJ2-3|TRBD1|NA|TRBV18
TGTGCCAGCTCACCAAGACTAATCTCCGGGACAGTCTCTCTTACCTCTAGCACAGATACGCAGTATTTT
CASSPRLISGTVSLTSSTDTQYF
>TRBJ1-2|NA|NA|TRBV28
TGTGCCAGCAGTTTCCTCAACTATGGCTACACCTTC
CASSFLNYGYTF
>TRBJ1-2|NA|once|TRBV30
TGTGCCTGGAGCCCAGGACAGACCTACTATGGCTACACCTTC
CAWSPGQTYYGYTF
>TRBJ1-2|NA|NA|TRBV2
TGTGCCAGCAGTGAAGTTGGACAGTTCTATGGCTACACCTTC
CASSEVGQFYGYTF
>TRBJ2-1|NA|few|TRBV7-9
TGTGCCAGCAACCTACCGGGAAATGAGCAGTTCTTC
CASNLPGNEQFF
>TRBJ1-4|TRBD1|NA|TRBV9
TGTGCCAGCAGCGTGGACGGGACAGGGGGTAATGAAAAACTGTTTTTT
CASSVDGTGGNEKLFF
>TRBJ2-3|TRBD2|NA|TRBV9
TGTGCCAGCAGCTTGGGACTAGCGGGAGCCTTTAGCGCAGATACGCAGTATTTT
CASSLGLAGAFSADTQYF
>TRBJ1-2|TRBD1|NA|TRBV28
TGTGCCAGCAGTCCCGCGGACAGGGCGGGCTACACCTTC
CASSPADRAGYTF
>TRBJ2-7|TRBD1|NA|TRBV5-4
TGTGCCAGCAGCTCCCAACAGGGGGCCCTCTACGAGCAGTACTTC
CASSSQQGALYEQYF
>TRBJ2-7|TRBD2|few|TRBV18
TGTGCCAGCTCACCCCTAGCGGGAGGTTACGAGCAGTACTTC
CASSPLAGGYEQYF
>TRBJ1-3|NA|few|TRBV29-1
TGCAGCGTTGGGACAGAGAACACCATATATTTT
CSVGTENTIYF
>TRBJ1-6|NA|NA|TRBV4-1
TGCGCCAGCAGCCACTTTTCTGACAAGGATTCACCCCTCCACTTT
CASSHFSDKDSPLHF
>TRBJ2-7|TRBD1|NA|TRBV5-1
TGCGCCAGCGGCCTACAGGGGCCTTGGTACGAGCAGTACTTC
CASGLQGPWYEQYF